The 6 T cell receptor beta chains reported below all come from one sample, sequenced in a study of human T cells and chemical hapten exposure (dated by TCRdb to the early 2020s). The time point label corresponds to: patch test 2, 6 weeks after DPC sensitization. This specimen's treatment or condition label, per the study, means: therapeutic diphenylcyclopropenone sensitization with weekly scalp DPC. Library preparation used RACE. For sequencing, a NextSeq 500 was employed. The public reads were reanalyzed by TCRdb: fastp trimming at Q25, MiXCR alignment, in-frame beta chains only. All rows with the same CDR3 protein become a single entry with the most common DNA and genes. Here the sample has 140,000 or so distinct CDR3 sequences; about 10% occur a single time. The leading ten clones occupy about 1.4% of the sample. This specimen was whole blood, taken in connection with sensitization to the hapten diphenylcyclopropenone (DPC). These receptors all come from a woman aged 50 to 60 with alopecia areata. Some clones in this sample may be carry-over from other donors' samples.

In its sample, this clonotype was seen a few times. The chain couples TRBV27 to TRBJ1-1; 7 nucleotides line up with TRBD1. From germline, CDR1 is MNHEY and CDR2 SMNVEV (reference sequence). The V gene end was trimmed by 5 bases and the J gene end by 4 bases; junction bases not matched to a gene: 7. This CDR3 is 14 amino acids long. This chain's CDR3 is CASSPLEGATEAFF. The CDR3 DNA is TGTGCCAGCAGTCCCCTCGAGGGGGCCACTGAAGCTTTCTTT.

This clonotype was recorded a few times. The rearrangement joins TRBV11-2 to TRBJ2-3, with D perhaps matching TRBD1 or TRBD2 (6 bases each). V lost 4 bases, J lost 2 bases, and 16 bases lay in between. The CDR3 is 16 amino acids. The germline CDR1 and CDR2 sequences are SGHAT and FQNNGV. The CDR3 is CASSSLGGHPTDTQYF. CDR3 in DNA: TGTGCCAGCAGCTCCCTTGGGGGGCATCCCACAGATACGCAGTATTTT.

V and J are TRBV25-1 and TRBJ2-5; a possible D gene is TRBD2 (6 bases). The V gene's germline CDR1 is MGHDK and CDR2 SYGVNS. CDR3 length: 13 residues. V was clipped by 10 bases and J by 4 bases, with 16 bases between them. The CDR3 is CATADWGGETQYF. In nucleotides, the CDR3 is TGTGCCACCGCGGACTGGGGAGGAGAGACCCAGTACTTC.

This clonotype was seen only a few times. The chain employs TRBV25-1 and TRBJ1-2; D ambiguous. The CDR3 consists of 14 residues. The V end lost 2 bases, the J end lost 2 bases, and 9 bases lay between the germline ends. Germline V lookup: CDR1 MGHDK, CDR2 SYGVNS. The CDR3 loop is CASSELPFNYGYTF. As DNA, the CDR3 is TGTGCCAGCAGTGAACTCCCTTTCAACTATGGCTACACCTTC.

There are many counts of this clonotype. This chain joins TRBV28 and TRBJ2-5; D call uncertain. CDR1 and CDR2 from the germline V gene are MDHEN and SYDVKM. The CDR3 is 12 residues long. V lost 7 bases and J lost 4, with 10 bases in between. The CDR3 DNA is TGTGCCAGCACTAAGGAGCCAGAGACCCAGTACTTC. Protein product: CASTKEPETQYF.

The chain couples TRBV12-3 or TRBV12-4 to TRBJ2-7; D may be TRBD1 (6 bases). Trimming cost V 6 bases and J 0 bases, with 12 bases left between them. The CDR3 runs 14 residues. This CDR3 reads CASRQQGSSYEQYF. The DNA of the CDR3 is TGTGCCAGCAGGCAACAGGGCAGCTCCTACGAGCAGTACTTC.